This T cell receptor beta chain was recovered during a study of blood T cell repertoires in COVID-19. Looking at the study overall: Sites in the United States, Italy and Spain provided acute and convalescent COVID-19 samples. T cells, B-cell-depleted T cells, or PBMCs supplied cDNA or gDNA.

CDR3 length equals 13 residues. CDR1 and CDR2 from the germline V gene are SNHLY and FYNNEI. V was shortened by 6 bases and J by 4 bases, with 10 bases between the two germline ends. Participants spanned ages about 18 to 100 years and resided in about 24 US areas. Cohort 3 donors were reported recovered after two negative PCRs, clearance, or symptom resolution. The data were produced by immunoSEQ multiplex PCR, yet TCRdb's version contains in-frame clones alone and is incomplete. The sample lists approximately 160,000 clones, about 86% occurring once. This TCR was sampled from a man between 50 and 59 years old who had recovered from COVID-19. The genes are TRBV2 and TRBJ1-5, with a possible D match to TRBD1 (5 bases). The sequenced sample was PBMCs or T cells enriched from blood (not recorded which). The CDR3 DNA is TGTGCCAGCAGGGAGGGACGAAATCAGCCCCAGCATTTT. It encodes CASREGRNQPQHF. Full variable domain (rest looked up from reference TRBV2 and TRBJ1-5): EPEVTQTPSHQVTQMGQEVILRCVPISNHLYFYWYRQILGQKVEFLVSFYNNEISEKSEIFDDQFSVERPDGSNFTLKIRSTKLEDSAMYFCASREGRNQPQHFGDGTRLSIL.